Described below is a single T cell receptor (beta chain) sequence and its context. TCRdb keeps only in-frame clones here, not all; method: immunoSEQ multiplex PCR. The sample has about 230,000 clones, approximately 90% seen once. The germline gives CDR1 SGHTA, CDR2 FQGNSA. V shed 2 bases and J shed 5 bases, with 13 bases lying between them. CDR3 length: 15 residues. Participants had their cohort set by participant-reported clinical history. The data were taken from a study of blood T cell repertoires in COVID-19. Sequencing used PBMCs or T cells enriched from blood (not recorded which). This receptor was identified in a woman aged 40 to 50 with acute COVID-19. The J gene is TRBJ2-1, the V gene TRBV7-2, with D maybe TRBD2 (6 bases). The DNA for the CDR3 is TGTGCCAGCAGCTTACTAGCGCCGGGAAACAATGAGCAGTTCTTC. It codes for CASSLLAPGNNEQFF.